This T cell receptor (beta chain) comes out of a study of T-cell reconstitution after alpha-beta-depleted transplantation in children. Overall study results and limits: Alpha-beta T cells about two months after transplant reportedly derived from several hundred expanded graft clones. Some patients showed high day-60 TCRbeta diversity, which derived from surviving recipient T cells and thymic progenitors.

This CDR3 has 16 amino acids. Germline assignment: CDR1 SGHTA and CDR2 FQGTGA. Trimming removed 0 bases from V and 4 bases from J, with 13 bases in between. Remarks on this clonotype: Its antigen is undetermined.

The TCRbeta library incorporated unique molecular identifiers. TCRdb called the PCR reads again in MiXCR, with one record for every CDR3 protein. The sample contains approximately 97,000 distinct CDR3 sequences, 7.5% to 9.5% of which appear only once. The chain combines TRBV7-3 with TRBJ2-1, with D uncertain. The TCR comes from a boy under 10 years old with acute lymphoblastic leukemia, due to receive a stem cell transplant. Source: PBMCs, taken before TCRalphabeta/CD19-depleted stem cell transplant. The chain's CDR3 is CASSLTYGYGYNEQFF. CDR3 sequence (DNA): TGTGCCAGCAGCTTAACGTATGGGTACGGTTACAATGAGCAGTTCTTC.